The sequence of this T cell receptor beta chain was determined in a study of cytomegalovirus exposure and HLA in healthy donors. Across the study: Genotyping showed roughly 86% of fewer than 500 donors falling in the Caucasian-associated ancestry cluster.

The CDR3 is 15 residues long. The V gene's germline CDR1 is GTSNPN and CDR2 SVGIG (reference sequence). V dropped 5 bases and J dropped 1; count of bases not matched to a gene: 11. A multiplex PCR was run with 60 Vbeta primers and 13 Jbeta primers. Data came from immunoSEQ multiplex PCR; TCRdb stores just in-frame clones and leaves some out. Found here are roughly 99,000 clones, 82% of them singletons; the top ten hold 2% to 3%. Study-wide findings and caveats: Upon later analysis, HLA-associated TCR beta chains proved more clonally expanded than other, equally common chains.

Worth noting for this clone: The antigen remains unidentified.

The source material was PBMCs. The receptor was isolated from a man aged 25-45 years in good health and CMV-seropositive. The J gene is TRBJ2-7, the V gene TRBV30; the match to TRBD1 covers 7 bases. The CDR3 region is CAWDPSTGQSYEQYF. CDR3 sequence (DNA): TGTGCCTGGGATCCTTCCACGGGACAGTCCTACGAGCAGTACTTC. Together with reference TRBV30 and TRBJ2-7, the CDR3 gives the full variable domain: SQTIHQWPATLVQPVGSPLSLECTVEGTSNPNLYWYRQAAGRGLQLLFYSVGIGQISSEVPQNLSASRPQDRQFILSSKKLLLSDSGFYLCAWDPSTGQSYEQYFGPGTRLTVT.